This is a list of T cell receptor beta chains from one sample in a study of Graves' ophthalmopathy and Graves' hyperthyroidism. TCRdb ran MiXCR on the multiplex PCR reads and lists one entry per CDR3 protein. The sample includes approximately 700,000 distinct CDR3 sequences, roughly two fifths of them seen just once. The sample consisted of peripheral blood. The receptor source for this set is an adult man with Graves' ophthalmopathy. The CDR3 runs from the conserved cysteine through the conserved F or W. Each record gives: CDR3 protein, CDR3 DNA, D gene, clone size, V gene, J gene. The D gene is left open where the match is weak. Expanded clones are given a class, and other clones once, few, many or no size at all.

CSELRYTGELFF	TGCAGTGAGCTAAGGTACACCGGGGAGCTGTTTTTT	.	.	TRBV20-1	TRBJ2-2
CASSLEGGSKYGYTF	TGCGCCAGCAGCTTGGAGGGCGGGAGTAAATATGGCTACACCTTC	.	few	TRBV5-1	TRBJ1-2
CASSTTGFHEQYF	TGTGCCAGCAGTACCACAGGGTTTCACGAGCAGTACTTC	.	.	TRBV6-5	TRBJ2-7
CSASGWPDSNQRQHF	TGCAGTGCGTCGGGGTGGCCAGATAGCAATCAGCGCCAGCATTTT	.	.	TRBV20-1	TRBJ1-5
CASSFWGGVYTF	TGTGCCAGCAGTTTCTGGGGCGGAGTCTACACCTTC	.	few	TRBV12-3/TRBV12-4	TRBJ1-2
CASSPYKGHLTNYGYTF	TGTGCCAGCAGCCCATACAAAGGACACTTAACTAACTATGGCTACACCTTC	.	many	TRBV7-9	TRBJ1-2
CASLTGARNSPLHF	TGTGCCAGTCTTACAGGGGCCCGTAATTCACCCCTCCACTTT	TRBD1	.	TRBV25-1	TRBJ1-6
CASSQDGRGPPQHF	TGTGCCAGCAGCCAAGACGGACGGGGACCGCCCCAGCATTTT	.	few	TRBV4-2	TRBJ1-5
CASSVGQGINQPQHF	TGTGCCAGCAGCGTAGGGCAGGGGATCAATCAGCCCCAGCATTTT	.	.	TRBV9	TRBJ1-5
CANSITRTTGETYYGYTF	TGTGCCAATAGTATAACCCGAACTACAGGAGAAACTTACTATGGCTACACCTTC	.	.	TRBV19	TRBJ1-2
CSVDGTYSYEQYF	TGCAGCGTAGACGGGACATACTCCTACGAGCAGTACTTC	.	many	TRBV29-1	TRBJ2-7
CASSKPGQDYEQYF	TGTGCCAGCAGTAAACCGGGACAAGACTACGAGCAGTACTTC	.	few	TRBV7-2	TRBJ2-7
CTTSRYSRTYSGNTIYF	TGTACCACCAGTCGTTACTCTCGGACCTACTCTGGAAACACCATATATTTT	.	.	TRBV15	TRBJ1-3
CSVGGQEDSYEQYF	TGCAGCGTTGGCGGACAGGAGGACTCCTACGAGCAGTACTTC	TRBD1	.	TRBV29-1	TRBJ2-7
CASSLGTTPDEQYF	TGTGCCAGCAGTTTGGGGACTACCCCCGACGAGCAGTACTTC	TRBD2	.	TRBV7-8	TRBJ2-7
CASSRTGLGEKLFF	TGTGCCAGCAGTCGGACCGGACTTGGAGAAAAACTGTTTTTT	.	many	TRBV6-4	TRBJ1-4
CASRIRVNTEAFF	TGTGCCAGTAGGATCAGGGTGAACACTGAAGCTTTCTTT	.	many	TRBV19	TRBJ1-1
CASSLSDSPVLHF	TGTGCCAGCAGTTTATCGGACAGCCCAGTCCTCCACTTT	.	.	TRBV27	TRBJ1-6
CASSLTIWGSTDQETQYF	TGTGCCAGCAGTCTAACTATATGGGGATCGACAGACCAAGAGACCCAGTACTTC	.	few	TRBV5-4	TRBJ2-5
CASSGGDNQPQHF	TGTGCCAGCAGCGGTGGGGACAATCAGCCCCAGCATTTT	.	.	TRBV13	TRBJ1-5
CASLGLAGSYEQYF	TGTGCCAGCCTCGGACTAGCGGGATCATACGAGCAGTACTTC	TRBD2	.	TRBV2	TRBJ2-7
CASSQDRGSGYTF	TGTGCCAGCAGCCAAGACAGGGGGTCGGGCTACACCTTC	TRBD1	.	TRBV7-2	TRBJ1-2
CASSLEGRGRDEQYF	TGTGCCAGCAGCTTGGAGGGCCGGGGAAGGGACGAGCAGTACTTC	.	.	TRBV5-5	TRBJ2-7
CASSEWGTESPDTQYF	TGTGCCAGCAGTGAATGGGGGACAGAGTCCCCAGATACGCAGTATTTT	TRBD1	.	TRBV25-1	TRBJ2-3
CSANRRDRLKNYEQYF	TGCAGTGCAAATCGAAGGGACAGGCTCAAAAACTACGAGCAGTACTTC	TRBD1	many	TRBV20-1	TRBJ2-7
CAWSATGRETQYF	TGTGCCTGGAGTGCGACAGGACGAGAGACCCAGTACTTC	.	few	TRBV10-3	TRBJ2-5
CASSPTTSGGFLEQYF	TGTGCCAGCAGTCCGACGACTAGCGGGGGCTTTTTAGAGCAGTACTTC	TRBD2	.	TRBV28	TRBJ2-7
CAISSGPFNSPLHF	TGTGCCATCAGTTCAGGGCCTTTCAATTCACCCCTCCACTTT	.	.	TRBV10-3	TRBJ1-6
CASSLGEYPYEQYF	TGTGCCAGCAGCTTGGGGGAGTACCCCTACGAGCAGTACTTC	.	many	TRBV7-2	TRBJ2-7
CASSIFLQVDQPQHF	TGTGCCAGTAGTATCTTTTTACAGGTCGACCAGCCCCAGCATTTT	.	few	TRBV19	TRBJ1-5
CASSLGATSGEIDEQYF	TGTGCCAGCAGCTTGGGGGCCACTAGCGGGGAGATCGACGAGCAGTACTTC	TRBD2	.	TRBV11-2	TRBJ2-7
CASSPGDRVGYQPQHF	TGTGCCAGCTCACCAGGGGACAGGGTCGGTTATCAGCCCCAGCATTTT	TRBD1	.	TRBV24-1	TRBJ1-5
CSAPQLQGLAVYEQYF	TGCAGTGCTCCCCAGCTCCAAGGACTAGCAGTCTACGAGCAGTACTTC	TRBD2	few	TRBV20-1	TRBJ2-7
CASSFLGLAVPRELFF	TGTGCCAGCAGCTTCTTGGGACTAGCTGTCCCCAGGGAGCTGTTTTTT	TRBD2	few	TRBV25-1	TRBJ2-2
CASSRFGGGKSTQYF	TGTGCCAGCAGCCGCTTTGGCGGGGGGAAGAGTACCCAGTACTTC	TRBD2	.	TRBV7-9	TRBJ2-5
CASSSPQQEYEQYF	TGTGCCAGCAGCTCCCCCCAGCAGGAATACGAGCAGTACTTC	.	.	TRBV7-9	TRBJ2-7
CSASHLDVPFYEQYF	TGCAGTGCTAGCCACCTGGACGTGCCTTTCTACGAGCAGTACTTC	.	.	TRBV20-1	TRBJ2-7
CATSDPGTPQHF	TGTGCCACCAGTGACCCCGGGACGCCCCAGCATTTT	.	.	TRBV24-1	TRBJ1-5
CASSASRGAVATEAFF	TGTGCCAGCAGTGCTAGTCGGGGGGCGGTGGCCACTGAAGCTTTCTTT	.	.	TRBV25-1	TRBJ1-1
CASSQDVAGVGNVLTF	TGTGCCAGCAGCCAAGATGTGGCAGGGGTGGGCAACGTCCTGACTTTC	.	few	TRBV7-3	TRBJ2-6
CATRGQGYYSPLHF	TGTGCCACCCGGGGACAGGGCTACTATTCACCCCTCCACTTT	TRBD1	.	TRBV10-3	TRBJ1-6
CSAGSWISYQPQHF	TGCAGTGCTGGTTCTTGGATTTCGTACCAGCCCCAGCATTTT	.	.	TRBV20-1	TRBJ1-5
CASSRYTGEETQYF	TGTGCCAGCAGCCGATACACAGGGGAAGAGACCCAGTACTTC	TRBD1	many	TRBV11-2	TRBJ2-5
CASSVAGAPSYEQYF	TGTGCCAGCAGCGTAGCGGGAGCGCCTTCCTACGAGCAGTACTTC	.	few	TRBV9	TRBJ2-7
CSVVTGGEKLFF	TGCAGCGTTGTGACAGGGGGCGAAAAACTGTTTTTT	TRBD1	.	TRBV29-1	TRBJ1-4
CASSVSRNTGELFF	TGCGCCAGCAGTGTTTCGCGGAACACCGGGGAGCTGTTTTTT	.	few	TRBV10-1	TRBJ2-2